One and the same sample provided the 28 T cell receptor beta chains below, sequenced in a study of shared clonotypes between healthy human individuals. Cells designated naive CD8 were CD45RO-negative and were positively selected for CCR7, with terminally differentiated effector memory CD45RA+ cells excluded. Using immunoSEQ multiplex PCR, the repertoire was profiled, and TCRdb retains in-frame clones only, with some absent. The sample has some 2,100,000 clones; under 95% are singletons. The specimen was naive CD8+ T cells from PBMCs. The origin of the receptors is a man between 18 and 35 years old in good health. Some clones in this sample may be carry-over from other donors' samples.

The sample holds one count of this clone. V gene TRBV5-6 combines with J gene TRBJ2-7; 9 bases fit TRBD1. The length of the CDR3 is 16 residues. The junction had 11 bases not matched to a gene; V was cut back by 3 bases and J by 4 bases. Looked up from germline, CDR1 is SGHDT and CDR2 is YYEEEE. CDR3 bases: TGTGCCAGCAGCTCATATAGGACAGGGGCTCCTTACGAGCAGTACTTC. Translating it yields CASSSYRTGAPYEQYF.

Written as DNA, the CDR3 is TGTGCCAGCAGTTTAGGAGGCCCGGGGGAGACCCAGTACTTC. The encoded protein is CASSLGGPGETQYF. The chain carries TRBV28 and TRBJ2-5; a weak D match, TRBD2 (5 bases). The CDR3 length is 14 residues. Germline CDR1 reads MDHEN; CDR2 reads SYDVKM. V lost 2 bases and J lost 5, with 12 bases in between.

V usage is TRBV29-1 and J usage is TRBJ2-5; 10 bases fit TRBD1. With V trimmed by 3 bases and J by 10 bases, 14 bases remained unmatched. The CDR3 has 15 residues. Germline V lookup: CDR1 SQVTM, CDR2 ANQGSEA. The chain's CDR3 is CSVEEDRGHLLNQYF. Written as DNA, the CDR3 is TGCAGCGTTGAGGAAGACAGGGGGCACCTACTAAACCAGTACTTC.

V is TRBV6-5 and J is TRBJ1-1; D may be TRBD1 (6 bases). This CDR3 has 15 amino acids. Trimming pared 6 bases from V and 1 base from J, leaving 15 bases between. In germline, CDR1 is MNHEY, CDR2 SVGAGI. The CDR3 spells CASRVGQGQNTEAFF. The CDR3, as DNA: TGTGCCAGCAGGGTCGGGCAGGGGCAGAACACTGAAGCTTTCTTT.

This clone was detected only once. The J gene is TRBJ2-1, the V gene TRBV21-1. TRBV21-1 is shown as a pseudogene. The CDR3 totals 12 residues. CDR3 bases: TGTGCCAGCAGCTTTGGGTACAATGAGCAGTTCTTC. Residues: CASSFGYNEQFF.

CDR3 nucleotides: TGTGCCACCAGCAGCCAGGATATTATGGACGAGCAGTACTTC. Its protein product is CATSSQDIMDEQYF. The chain employs TRBV15 and TRBJ2-7; D uncertain. The V end was cut by 3 bases, the J end by 5 bases, with 14 bases between. The CDR3 covers 14 residues. Germline loops: CDR1 LNHNV, CDR2 YYDKDF (reference sequence).

V usage is TRBV9 and J usage is TRBJ2-2; possible D gene TRBD1, 5 bases. Germline V gene sequence: CDR1 SGDLS, CDR2 YYNGEE. V was cut by 4 bases and J by 3 bases, with 16 bases left in between. The CDR3 totals 16 residues. Here the CDR3 reads CASSSKQGADTGELFF. CDR3 DNA: TGTGCCAGCAGCTCAAAGCAGGGTGCGGACACCGGGGAGCTGTTTTTT.

The chain carries TRBV29-1 and TRBJ1-1; 7 bases are a match to TRBD1. CDR3 size: 13 residues. J was trimmed by 0 bases and V by 6 bases; bases with no gene match: 4. Germline V gives CDR1 SQVTM, CDR2 ANQGSEA. The CDR3 region is CSVRDSLNTEAFF. DNA for the CDR3: TGCAGCGTGAGGGACAGCTTGAACACTGAAGCTTTCTTT. The whole variable domain, remainder taken from reference TRBV29-1 and TRBJ1-1, is SAVISQKPSRDICQRGTSLTIQCQVDSQVTMMFWYRQQPGQSLTLIATANQGSEATYESGFVIDKFPISRPNLTFSTLTVSNMSPEDSSIYLCSVRDSLNTEAFFGQGTRLTVV.

This chain joins TRBV7-9 and TRBJ2-2; 8 bases line up with TRBD2. V lost 0 bases, J lost 3 bases, and 6 bases stayed unmatched. Germline V CDR1 and CDR2: SEHNR, FQNEAQ (reference sequence). The CDR3 runs to 17 residues. CDR3 nucleotides: TGTGCCAGCAGCTTAGCCGTCGGGAGGGCCTACACCGGGGAGCTGTTTTTT. It is translated as CASSLAVGRAYTGELFF.

This chain joins TRBV7-6 and TRBJ2-3; 10 bases agree with TRBD2. The J segment lost 3 bases and the V segment lost 4 bases, leaving 7 bases of the junction unmatched. The length of the CDR3 is 16 residues. CDR1 and CDR2 (germline): SGHVS, FNYEAQ. CDR3 protein: CASSSPSGGLTDTQYF. CDR3 sequence (DNA): TGTGCCAGCAGCTCCCCTAGCGGGGGACTTACAGATACGCAGTATTTT.

The chain is built from TRBV12-5 and TRBJ2-1, with a possible D match to TRBD1 (5 bases). Germline CDR1 reads LGHNT; CDR2 reads FRNRAP. The CDR3 covers 15 residues. V was pared by 0 bases and J by 0 bases, with 6 bases between. CDR3 residues: CASGLVDSSYNEQFF. CDR3 DNA: TGTGCTAGTGGTTTGGTAGACAGCTCCTACAATGAGCAGTTCTTC.

This clone is a singleton in its sample. The chain links TRBV29-1 to TRBJ1-1; D gene ambiguous. Looked up from germline, CDR1 is SQVTM and CDR2 is ANQGSEA. This CDR3 is 11 amino acids long. Trimming removed 2 bases from V and 6 bases from J, with 7 bases in between. The CDR3: CSVEWGPEAFF. DNA for the CDR3: TGCAGCGTTGAATGGGGTCCTGAAGCTTTCTTT.

This chain uses TRBV11-2 with TRBJ2-7; 8 bases are shared with TRBD1. The CDR3 contains 15 residues. V gave up 5 bases and J gave up 5 bases; unmatched junction bases: 11. Per germline, CDR1 SGHAT and CDR2 FQNNGV. CDR3 bases: TGTGCCAGCAGCAAAGGACAGGGAGGCACCCACGAGCAGTACTTC. It is translated as CASSKGQGGTHEQYF. The variable domain in full, with the rest retrieved from reference TRBV11-2 and TRBJ2-7, is EAGVAQSPRYKIIEKRQSVAFWCNPISGHATLYWYQQILGQGPKLLIQFQNNGVVDDSQLPKDRFSAERLKGVDSTLKIQPAKLEDSAVYLCASSKGQGGTHEQYFGPGTRLTVT.

This chain links TRBV7-9 with TRBJ2-2; D could derive from TRBD1 or TRBD2 (6 bases each). Trimming stripped 11 bases from V and 6 bases from J, with 16 bases between. The CDR3 contains 13 residues. The germline V gene has CDR1 SEHNR and CDR2 FQNEAQ (reference sequence). CDR3 sequence reads: CAPDRGASGELFF. The CDR3 DNA sequence: TGTGCCCCCGATAGGGGGGCTTCCGGGGAGCTGTTTTTT.

The chain joins TRBV5-4 to TRBJ1-4, with D hard to call. V gave up 1 base and J gave up 6 bases, with 7 bases separating them. The CDR3 spans 13 residues. Germline CDR1 SGHNT, CDR2 YYREEE (reference sequence). CDR3 DNA: TGTGCCAGCAGCTTGCGGGGATATGAAAAACTGTTTTTT. Amino acid sequence: CASSLRGYEKLFF.

Comments on this clone: The sample holds other DNA sequences that translate to the same CDR3. V and J are TRBV27 and TRBJ2-1; D unclear. The V and J ends lost 0 bases and 5 bases respectively, with 5 bases between them. CDR3 length equals 13 residues. Germline CDR1 reads MNHEY; CDR2 reads SMNVEV (reference sequence). This CDR3 reads CASSLSLNNEQFF. As DNA, the CDR3 is TGTGCCAGCAGTTTATCGTTAAACAATGAGCAGTTCTTC.

V usage is TRBV27 and J usage is TRBJ2-5; the D is unclear. Germline V gene data show CDR1 as MNHEY and CDR2 as SMNVEV (reference sequence). The CDR3 is 15 residues long. V dropped 3 bases and J dropped 1 base, with 12 bases sitting between them. CDR3 coding DNA: TGTGCCAGCAGTTTCCGTGACGGCGTCCAAGAGACCCAGTACTTC. This sequence encodes CASSFRDGVQETQYF.

The chain combines TRBV27 with TRBJ1-1; a possible D gene is TRBD1 (5 bases). CDR3 length: 13 amino acids. The germline CDR1 and CDR2 sequences are MNHEY and SMNVEV (reference sequence). V was trimmed by 5 bases and J by 2 bases, leaving 9 bases between them. The CDR3 spells CASSQGRNTEAFF. DNA for the CDR3: TGTGCCAGCAGTCAGGGAAGAAACACTGAAGCTTTCTTT.

This rearrangement joins TRBV4-3 to TRBJ2-2; TRBD1 might be the D (6 bases). The CDR3 sequence is 14 residues long. V was trimmed by 8 bases and J by 1 base, leaving 11 bases between them. CDR1 and CDR2 from the germline V gene are LGHNA and YSLEER. CDR3 sequence: CASAAGENTGELFF. CDR3 nucleotide sequence: TGCGCCAGCGCAGCAGGGGAGAACACCGGGGAGCTGTTTTTT.

The genes are TRBV28 and TRBJ2-7, with D tentatively TRBD1 or TRBD2 (5 bases each). V was trimmed by 4 bases and J by 3 bases, leaving 10 bases between them. This CDR3 comprises 13 residues. The V gene's germline CDR1 is MDHEN and CDR2 SYDVKM. The CDR3 here is CASSYGAGYEQYF. The CDR3 coding sequence is TGTGCCAGCAGTTATGGGGCGGGCTACGAGCAGTACTTC.

The genes are TRBV6-5 and TRBJ2-7; D possibly matches TRBD1 or TRBD2 (6 bases each). From germline, CDR1 is MNHEY and CDR2 SVGAGI. The CDR3 runs to 12 residues. V lost 4 bases and J lost 5, with 9 bases in between. The CDR3 here is CASSSGGHEQYF. For the CDR3, the DNA is TGTGCCAGCAGTTCCGGGGGCCACGAGCAGTACTTC.

The chain uses TRBV5-4 and TRBJ2-1, with 13 bases aligning to TRBD2. Germline CDR1 SGHNT, CDR2 YYREEE (reference sequence). V shed 3 bases and J 9 bases; nucleotides not matched to a gene: 9. The CDR3 loop spans 16 amino acids. In DNA form, the CDR3 reads TGTGCCAGCAGCTCGTCGGGACTAGCGGGATTTCGTGAGCAGTTCTTC. It translates to CASSSSGLAGFREQFF.

The chain combines TRBV27 with TRBJ2-7, with D tentatively TRBD1 (6 bases). From germline, CDR1 is MNHEY and CDR2 SMNVEV (reference sequence). With 5 bases removed from V and 3 bases from J, the gap between germline ends came to 14 bases. The CDR3 contains 14 residues. CDR3 protein: CASSPRDMGYEQYF. CDR3 sequence (DNA): TGTGCCAGCAGTCCCCGGGACATGGGCTACGAGCAGTACTTC.

The chain joins TRBV28 to TRBJ2-5; tentative D call: TRBD2 (5 bases). V was pared by 2 bases and J by 6 bases, with 13 bases between. Germline CDR1 reads MDHEN; CDR2 reads SYDVKM. This CDR3 has 14 residues. CDR3 loop: CASSLGGSMKTQYF. CDR3 in DNA: TGTGCCAGCAGTTTAGGAGGATCGATGAAGACCCAGTACTTC. Using reference TRBV28 and TRBJ2-5 for the parts outside the CDR3, the full variable domain is DVKVTQSSRYLVKRTGEKVFLECVQDMDHENMFWYRQDPGLGLRLIYFSYDVKMKEKGDIPEGYSVSREKKERFSLILESASTNQTSMYLCASSLGGSMKTQYFGPGTRLLVL.

The chain has TRBV28 and TRBJ1-4; unclear D gene. Per germline, CDR1 MDHEN and CDR2 SYDVKM. V was shortened by 7 bases and J by 0 bases, with 12 bases between the two germline ends. CDR3 length: 15 residues. CDR3 sequence reads: CASTPTPATNEKLFF. The CDR3 DNA is TGTGCCAGCACTCCTACGCCCGCAACTAATGAAAAACTGTTTTTT.

In this sample, this clone turned up once. This chain's CDR3 is CSVGQGEDEQYF. In nucleotides, the CDR3 is TGCAGCGTTGGACAGGGAGAGGACGAGCAGTACTTC. V and J are TRBV29-1 and TRBJ2-7; TRBD1 matches 7 bases. V shed 4 bases, J shed 5 bases, and the junction held 5 bases outside the gene matches. CDR1 and CDR2 from the germline V gene are SQVTM and ANQGSEA. The CDR3 contains 12 residues.

The chain couples TRBV2 to TRBJ2-7; D is unclear. Germline CDR1 reads SNHLY; CDR2 reads FYNNEI. Between the trimmed V and J ends, which lost 3 bases and 3 bases, there was a span of 15 bases. The CDR3 consists of 15 residues. The DNA for the CDR3 is TGTGCCAGCAGTGAGTCAGTGGGCCATAGCTACGAGCAGTACTTC. Translated, it gives CASSESVGHSYEQYF.

The gene calls are TRBV6-1 and TRBJ1-4, with a weak D call TRBD1 (5 bases). CDR1 and CDR2 from the germline V gene are MNHNS and SASEGT. The CDR3 contains 14 residues. Trimming shortened V by 6 bases and J by 5 bases, and 13 bases separated the two germline ends. Here the CDR3 reads CASSGRDRNEKLFF. The CDR3 DNA reads as TGTGCCAGCAGCGGCCGGGACCGGAATGAAAAACTGTTTTTT.